The clone carrying this T cell receptor (beta chain) qualifies as medium-sized. Its specificity is not known. CDR1 MRHNA and CDR2 SNTAGT come from the germline V gene. The CDR3 has 14 amino acids. The ends were cut back, 8 bases at V and 5 bases at J, with 18 bases in the middle. As processed by the authors: The study's classifier, a distant-metastasis tool for papillary thyroid cancer, was built using CDR3 differences across clinicopathological groups. TCRdb reprocessed the PCR reads using MiXCR. TCRdb assigned the V and J calls; the authors' analysis was not used. The table has around 20,000 clones, roughly 20% seen once. No treatment of any kind had been given to any patient before thyroid surgery. The data are from a study of metastatic and nonmetastatic thyroid tumors. Study details: Thyroid patients, malignant and benign, had repertoires compared across blood and tumor or nodule tissue.

Study conclusions and caveats: As reported, TCR beta diversity in blood and tumor was significantly higher in malignant thyroid tumors than in benign nodules.

The origin of this receptor is a female donor with papillary thyroid cancer or a benign thyroid nodule (not recorded which). Some clones in this sample may be carry-over from other donors' samples. The chain recombines TRBV6-4 with TRBJ1-2; weak D call: TRBD1 (6 bases). The sample taken for sequencing was adjacent normal tissue. CDR3 in amino acids: CASAPGGQPYGYTF. CDR3 DNA: TGTGCCAGCGCACCGGGGGGGCAGCCTTATGGCTACACCTTC.